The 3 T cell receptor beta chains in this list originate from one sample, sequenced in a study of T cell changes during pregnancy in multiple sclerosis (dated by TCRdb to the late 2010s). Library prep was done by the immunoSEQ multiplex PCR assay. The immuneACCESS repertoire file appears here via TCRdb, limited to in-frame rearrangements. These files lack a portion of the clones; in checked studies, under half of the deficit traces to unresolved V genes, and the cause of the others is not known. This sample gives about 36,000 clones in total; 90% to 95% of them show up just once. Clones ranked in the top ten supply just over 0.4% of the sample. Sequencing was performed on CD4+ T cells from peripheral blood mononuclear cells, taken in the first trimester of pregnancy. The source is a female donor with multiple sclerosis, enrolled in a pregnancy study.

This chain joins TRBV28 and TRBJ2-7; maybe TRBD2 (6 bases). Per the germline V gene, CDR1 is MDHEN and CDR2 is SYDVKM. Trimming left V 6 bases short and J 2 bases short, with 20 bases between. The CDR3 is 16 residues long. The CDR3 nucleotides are TGTGCCAGCAGCCTAGCCCCCAGCGGCGGGGCCTACGAGCAGTACTTC. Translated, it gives CASSLAPSGGAYEQYF. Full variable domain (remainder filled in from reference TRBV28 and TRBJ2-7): DVKVTQSSRYLVKRTGEKVFLECVQDMDHENMFWYRQDPGLGLRLIYFSYDVKMKEKGDIPEGYSVSREKKERFSLILESASTNQTSMYLCASSLAPSGGAYEQYFGPGTRLTVT.

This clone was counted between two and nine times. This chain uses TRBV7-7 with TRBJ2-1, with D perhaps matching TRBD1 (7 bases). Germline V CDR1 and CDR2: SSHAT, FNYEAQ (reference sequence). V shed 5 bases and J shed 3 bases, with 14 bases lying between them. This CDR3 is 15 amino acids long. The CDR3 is CASSPRQGLYNEQFF. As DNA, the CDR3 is TGTGCCAGCAGCCCGCGACAGGGACTCTACAATGAGCAGTTCTTC.

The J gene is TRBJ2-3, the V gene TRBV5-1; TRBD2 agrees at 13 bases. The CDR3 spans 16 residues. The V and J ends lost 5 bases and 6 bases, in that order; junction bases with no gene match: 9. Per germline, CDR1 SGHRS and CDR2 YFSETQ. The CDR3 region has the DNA TGCGCCAGCAGAGCAGAACTAGCGGGGGGGGCGGATACGCAGTATTTT. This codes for CASRAELAGGADTQYF.